Included here is one T cell receptor (beta chain) sequence, with context. Its specificity is unknown. CDR1 and CDR2 (germline): MDHEN, SYDVKM. Trimming removed 10 bases from V and 0 bases from J; junction bases left unmatched: 3. The CDR3 runs to 12 residues. Method: immunoSEQ multiplex PCR; TCRdb's copy keeps in-frame clones and lacks some. The table records roughly 90,000 clones, around 90% of them present only once. This record belongs to a study of OX40 agonist ivuxolimab in advanced cancers. Study conclusions and caveats: Undetermined was the antigen specificity of the expanded peripheral T cells.

The receptor was isolated from an adult with an advanced solid tumor such as melanoma, head and neck, liver or kidney cancer. Here the sequenced sample was CD4+ or CD8+ T cells sorted from blood, taken in a trial of the OX40 agonist ivuxolimab. This rearrangement joins TRBV28 to TRBJ2-7; 7 nucleotides agree with TRBD2. The CDR3 DNA reads TGTGCCACCGGGAGGCCCTCCTACGAGCAGTACTTC. Translated, it gives CATGRPSYEQYF.